The 20 T cell receptor beta chains below were found in one sample sequenced in a study of blood T cells in healthy people across ages. Primed by a sample-barcoded 5' primer and a J-beta primer mix, a second PCR proceeded for 7 to 11 cycles. One entry per CDR3 protein, called by TCRdb with MiXCR from the 5' RACE reads. Of some 920,000 distinct CDR3 sequences listed, 45% to 60% are singletons. The material sequenced was blood. These receptors came from a woman aged 55 to 70 in good health.

The V call is TRBV7-6, the J call TRBJ2-7; 11 nucleotides agree with TRBD2. This CDR3 has 17 residues. From germline, CDR1 is SGHVS and CDR2 FNYEAQ. J was trimmed by 2 bases and V by 5 bases; bases with no gene match: 11. The CDR3 reads CASSGYSGRASAYEQYF. Here the CDR3 DNA reads TGTGCCAGCAGCGGATATAGCGGGAGGGCGAGTGCCTACGAGCAGTACTTC.

This clonotype was counted a few times. This chain uses TRBV7-2 with TRBJ1-1; D gene ambiguous. CDR1 is SGHTA and CDR2 is FQGNSA in the germline V gene. CDR3 length: 15 amino acids. Trimming removed 5 bases from V and 4 bases from J, with 17 bases in between. The CDR3 sequence is CASSIGPQRSTEAFF. For the CDR3, the DNA is TGTGCCAGCAGCATCGGACCGCAAAGGAGCACTGAAGCTTTCTTT.

In its sample, this clonotype was seen a few times. V and J are TRBV20-1 and TRBJ2-3, with D hard to call. V shed 0 bases and J shed 0 bases, with 13 bases lying between them. There are 16 residues in the CDR3. From germline, CDR1 is DFQATT and CDR2 SNEGSKA (reference sequence). The CDR3 loop is CSARDQTERSTDTQYF. CDR3 coding DNA: TGCAGTGCTAGAGATCAGACGGAGCGCAGCACAGATACGCAGTATTTT.

The chain recombines TRBV27 with TRBJ2-1; TRBD2 aligns across 7 bases. Per germline, CDR1 MNHEY and CDR2 SMNVEV (reference sequence). V lost 1 base, J lost 0 bases, and 9 bases stayed unmatched. CDR3 length equals 18 residues. The CDR3 DNA follows: TGTGCCAGCAGTTTATTGTCTCCTAGCGGAAACTCCTACAATGAGCAGTTCTTC. Translated, it gives CASSLLSPSGNSYNEQFF.

The chain has TRBV4-3 and TRBJ2-5; D perhaps matches TRBD2 (5 bases). With 0 bases removed from V and 5 bases from J, the gap between germline ends came to 13 bases. CDR1 and CDR2 from the germline V gene are LGHNA and YSLEER. This CDR3 comprises 15 residues. This chain's CDR3 is CASSQERAAPETQYF. In DNA, the CDR3 is TGCGCCAGCAGCCAAGAAAGAGCGGCCCCTGAGACCCAGTACTTC.

This clonotype showed up just a few times. The chain has TRBV28 and TRBJ2-7; TRBD1 matches 10 bases. The J segment lost 2 bases and the V segment lost 7 bases, leaving 5 bases of the junction unmatched. The germline CDR1 and CDR2 sequences are MDHEN and SYDVKM. This CDR3 contains 14 residues. Written as DNA, the CDR3 is TGTGCCAGCATGGACAGGGGGGGAACCTACGAGCAGTACTTC. As protein: CASMDRGGTYEQYF.

This chain joins TRBV7-6 and TRBJ1-5; D is uncertain. Looked up from germline, CDR1 is SGHVS and CDR2 is FNYEAQ. This CDR3 is built from 15 residues. V was clipped by 3 bases and J by 0 bases, with 9 bases between them. The CDR3 protein is CASSFGHDSNQPQHF. Written as DNA, the CDR3 is TGTGCCAGCAGCTTCGGTCACGATAGCAATCAGCCCCAGCATTTT.

With regard to this clonotype: One junction end does not reproduce the germline sequence, and a read error may be involved. This chain joins TRBV27 and TRBJ2-1; 10 nucleotides agree with TRBD2. This CDR3 has 16 residues. The V gene's germline CDR1 is MNHEY and CDR2 SMNVEV (reference sequence). This CDR3 reads CASSFSGRGTYNGQFF. In nucleotides, the CDR3 is TGTGCCAGCAGTTTCAGCGGGAGGGGGACCTACAATGGGCAGTTCTTC.

This clonotype was seen more than once but under ten times. The chain links TRBV11-1 to TRBJ1-2, with TRBD1 matching over 7 bases. The CDR3 consists of 15 residues. CDR1 SGHAT and CDR2 FQDESV come from the germline V gene (reference sequence). V lost 5 bases to trimming and J lost 0 bases; unmatched junction nucleotides: 6. The CDR3 coding sequence is TGTGCCAGCAGCGACAGGGTCACCTCTAACTATGGCTACACCTTC. This encodes CASSDRVTSNYGYTF. The whole variable domain, remainder taken from reference TRBV11-1 and TRBJ1-2, is EAEVAQSPRYKITEKSQAVAFWCDPISGHATLYWYRQILGQGPELLVQFQDESVVDDSQLPKDRFSAERLKGVDSTLKIQPAELGDSAMYLCASSDRVTSNYGYTFGSGTRLTVV.

A few counts support this clonotype. The CDR3 protein is CASSDRYPSTDTQYF. The CDR3 DNA follows: TGTGCCAGCAGCGACAGGTACCCTAGCACAGATACGCAGTATTTT. The chain employs TRBV27 and TRBJ2-3; D possibly corresponds to TRBD1 (6 bases). V was shortened by 6 bases and J by 0 bases, with 13 bases between the two germline ends. This CDR3 spans 15 amino acids. The V gene's germline CDR1 is MNHEY and CDR2 SMNVEV (reference sequence).

The V and J genes are TRBV5-6 and TRBJ1-1; 7 nucleotides agree with TRBD1. Germline V gene data show CDR1 as SGHDT and CDR2 as YYEEEE. The length of the CDR3 is 14 residues. Trimming removed 3 bases from V and 3 bases from J; junction bases left unmatched: 5. This CDR3 is CASSWGQLDTEAFF. In nucleotides, the CDR3 is TGTGCCAGCAGCTGGGGACAGCTTGACACTGAAGCTTTCTTT.

The chain's CDR3 is CASSLAFQGNTGELFF. The CDR3 nucleotides read TGTGCCAGCAGCTTAGCTTTCCAGGGGAACACCGGGGAGCTGTTTTTT. The rearrangement joins TRBV7-9 to TRBJ2-2; maybe TRBD1 (5 bases). Germline values: CDR1 SEHNR, CDR2 FQNEAQ (reference sequence). This CDR3 contains 16 residues. V lost 0 bases and J lost 1, with 9 bases in between.

The chain is built from TRBV6-5 and TRBJ1-5; 7 bases are shared with TRBD1. The germline gives CDR1 MNHEY, CDR2 SVGAGI. V gave up 6 bases and J gave up 2 bases; unmatched junction bases: 7. The CDR3 is 15 amino acids. The CDR3 here is CASSQDRRGNQPQHF. The CDR3 nucleotides read TGTGCCAGCAGCCAGGACAGGCGCGGCAATCAGCCCCAGCATTTT.

The rearrangement links TRBV6-2 or TRBV6-3 to TRBJ2-7; D perhaps matches TRBD1 (7 bases). Trimming removed 2 bases from V and 2 bases from J, with 13 bases in between. Germline-derived CDR1 and CDR2 are MNHEY and SVGEGT. This CDR3 is 15 amino acids long. The CDR3 DNA follows: TGTGCCAGCAGTTACCCAGGCGGGACAGCCTACGAGCAGTACTTC. This codes for CASSYPGGTAYEQYF.

This clonotype was found a few times. The rearrangement links TRBV7-9 to TRBJ1-4; no clear D gene. Trimming pared 4 bases from V and 7 bases from J, leaving 13 bases between. Germline lookup yields CDR1 SEHNR and CDR2 FQNEAQ (reference sequence). This CDR3 is 14 amino acids long. DNA of the CDR3: TGTGCCAGCAGCTCGGACTTAGCGGGTGAAAAACTGTTTTTT. Amino acids: CASSSDLAGEKLFF. Based on the CDR3 plus reference TRBV7-9 and TRBJ1-4, the full variable domain is DTGVSQNPRHKITKRGQNVTFRCDPISEHNRLYWYRQTLGQGPEFLTYFQNEAQLEKSRLLSDRFSAERPKGSFSTLEIQRTEQGDSAMYLCASSSDLAGEKLFFGSGTQLSVL.

This clonotype was counted between two and nine times. This CDR3 reads CASSLELWRLGEKLFF. The CDR3 nucleotides read TGCGCCAGCAGCTTGGAACTCTGGAGACTCGGTGAAAAACTGTTTTTT. The chain employs TRBV5-1 and TRBJ1-4; unclear D gene. There are 16 residues in the CDR3. The V end was cut by 0 bases, the J end by 7 bases, with 16 bases between. Germline loops: CDR1 SGHRS, CDR2 YFSETQ.

The chain uses TRBV11-1 and TRBJ1-1, with unresolved D. CDR1 SGHAT and CDR2 FQDESV come from the germline V gene (reference sequence). V lost 3 bases and J lost 10, with 15 bases in between. The CDR3 runs to 13 residues. CDR3 sequence reads: CASSLIIQPTAFF. The CDR3 DNA reads as TGTGCCAGCAGCTTGATAATCCAGCCGACAGCTTTCTTT.

This chain uses TRBV5-5 with TRBJ1-5; no clear D gene. Germline assignment: CDR1 SGHKS and CDR2 YYEKEE (reference sequence). Trimming removed 4 bases from V and 3 bases from J, with 8 bases in between. The CDR3 is 13 residues long. The CDR3 loop reads CASSQRPNQPQHF. DNA for the CDR3: TGTGCCAGCAGCCAACGACCCAATCAGCCCCAGCATTTT.

The chain recombines TRBV27 with TRBJ2-1; possibly TRBD1 or TRBD2 for D (5 bases each). Per the germline V gene, CDR1 is MNHEY and CDR2 is SMNVEV (reference sequence). The V end lost 0 bases, the J end lost 7 bases, and 7 bases lay between the germline ends. The CDR3 has 13 amino acids. The CDR3 region is CASSLSWGNEQFF. The CDR3 DNA reads as TGTGCCAGCAGTTTATCATGGGGGAATGAGCAGTTCTTC.

As for this clonotype: A much larger clone is a single base away; this may be a read error. This chain uses TRBV15 with TRBJ2-7, with TRBD1 matching 10 bases. Germline values: CDR1 LNHNV, CDR2 YYDKDF (reference sequence). The CDR3 has 13 amino acids. CDR3 sequence reads: CTTSRDRGYEQYF. CDR3 in DNA: TGTACCACCAGCCGGGACAGGGGTTACGAGCAGTACTTC.